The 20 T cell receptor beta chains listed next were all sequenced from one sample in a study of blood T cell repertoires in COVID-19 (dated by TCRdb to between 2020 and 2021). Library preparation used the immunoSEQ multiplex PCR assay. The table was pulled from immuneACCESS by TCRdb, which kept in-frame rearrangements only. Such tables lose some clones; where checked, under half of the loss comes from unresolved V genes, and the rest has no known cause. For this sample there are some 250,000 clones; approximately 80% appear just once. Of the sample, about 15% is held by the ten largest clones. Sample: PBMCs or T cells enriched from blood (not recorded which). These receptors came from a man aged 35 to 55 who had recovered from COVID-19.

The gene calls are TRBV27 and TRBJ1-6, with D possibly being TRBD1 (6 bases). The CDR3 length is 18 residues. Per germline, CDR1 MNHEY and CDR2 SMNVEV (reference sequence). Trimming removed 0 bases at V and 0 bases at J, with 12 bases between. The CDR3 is CASSLSQGRSSYNSPLHF. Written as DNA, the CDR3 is TGTGCCAGCAGTTTATCACAGGGAAGGAGCTCCTATAATTCACCCCTCCACTTT.

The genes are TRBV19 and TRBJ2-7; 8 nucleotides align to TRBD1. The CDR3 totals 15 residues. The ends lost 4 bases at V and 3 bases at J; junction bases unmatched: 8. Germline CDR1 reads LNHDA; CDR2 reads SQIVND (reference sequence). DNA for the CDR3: TGTGCCAGTAGTAGCCCCGGGACAGGACTCTACGAGCAGTACTTC. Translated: CASSSPGTGLYEQYF. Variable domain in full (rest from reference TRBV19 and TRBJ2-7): DGGITQSPKYLFRKEGQNVTLSCEQNLNHDAMYWYRQDPGQGLRLIYYSQIVNDFQKGDIAEGYSVSREKKESFPLTVTSAQKNPTAFYLCASSSPGTGLYEQYFGPGTRLTVT.

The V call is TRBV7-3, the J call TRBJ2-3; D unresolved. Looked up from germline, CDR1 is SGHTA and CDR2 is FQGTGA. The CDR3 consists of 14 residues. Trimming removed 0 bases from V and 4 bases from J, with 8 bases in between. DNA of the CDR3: TGTGCCAGCAGCTTAACGGGCGCCTCAGATACGCAGTATTTT. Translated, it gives CASSLTGASDTQYF.

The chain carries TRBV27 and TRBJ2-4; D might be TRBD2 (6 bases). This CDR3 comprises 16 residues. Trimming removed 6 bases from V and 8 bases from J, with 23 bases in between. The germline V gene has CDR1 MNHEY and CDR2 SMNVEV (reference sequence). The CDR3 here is CASSPTAGNPWDIQYF. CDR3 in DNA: TGTGCCAGCAGCCCAACCGCGGGAAACCCTTGGGACATTCAGTACTTC.

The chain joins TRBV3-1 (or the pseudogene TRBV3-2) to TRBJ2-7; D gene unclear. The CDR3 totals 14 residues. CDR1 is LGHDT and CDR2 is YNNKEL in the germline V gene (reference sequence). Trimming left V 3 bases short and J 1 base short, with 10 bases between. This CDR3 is CASSQAVVSYEQYF. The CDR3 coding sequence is TGTGCCAGCAGCCAGGCCGTGGTATCCTACGAGCAGTACTTC.

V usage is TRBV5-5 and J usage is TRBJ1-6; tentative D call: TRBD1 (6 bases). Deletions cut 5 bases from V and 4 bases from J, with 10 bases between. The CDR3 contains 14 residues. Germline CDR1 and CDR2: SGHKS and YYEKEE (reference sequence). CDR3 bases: TGTGCCAGCAGGCAGGGACATTATAATTCACCCCTCCACTTT. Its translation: CASRQGHYNSPLHF.

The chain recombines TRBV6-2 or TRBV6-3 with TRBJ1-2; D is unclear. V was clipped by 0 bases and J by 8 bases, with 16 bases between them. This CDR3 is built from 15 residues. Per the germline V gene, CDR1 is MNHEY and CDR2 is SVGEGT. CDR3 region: CASSYSSLAGSGYTF. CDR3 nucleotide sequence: TGTGCCAGCAGTTACTCGAGCTTGGCGGGGAGCGGCTACACCTTC.

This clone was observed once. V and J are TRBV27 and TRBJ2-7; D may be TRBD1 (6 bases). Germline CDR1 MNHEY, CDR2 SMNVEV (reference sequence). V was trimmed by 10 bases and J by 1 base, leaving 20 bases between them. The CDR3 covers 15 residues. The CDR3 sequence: CATGQPPLGSYEQYF. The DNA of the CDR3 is TGTGCCACTGGACAGCCTCCTTTGGGATCCTACGAGCAGTACTTC.

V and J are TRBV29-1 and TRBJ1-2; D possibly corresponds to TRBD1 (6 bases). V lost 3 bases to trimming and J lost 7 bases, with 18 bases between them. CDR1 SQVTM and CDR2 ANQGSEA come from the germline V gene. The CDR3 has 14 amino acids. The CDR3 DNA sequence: TGCAGCGTTGATCAGGGGCCCGAATCAGGTGGCTACACCTTC. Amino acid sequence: CSVDQGPESGGYTF.

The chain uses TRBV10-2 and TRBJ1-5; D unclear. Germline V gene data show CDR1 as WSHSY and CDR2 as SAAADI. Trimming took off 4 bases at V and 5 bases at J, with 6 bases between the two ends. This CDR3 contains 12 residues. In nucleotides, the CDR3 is TGCGCCAGCAGTGTGAGGGATCAGCCCCAGCATTTT. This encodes CASSVRDQPQHF.

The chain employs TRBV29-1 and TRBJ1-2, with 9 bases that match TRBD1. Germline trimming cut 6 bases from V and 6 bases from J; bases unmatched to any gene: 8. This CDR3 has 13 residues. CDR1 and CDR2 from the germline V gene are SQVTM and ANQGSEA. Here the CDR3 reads CSVTRDRVDGYTF. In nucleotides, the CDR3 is TGCAGCGTGACCCGGGACAGGGTAGATGGCTACACCTTC.

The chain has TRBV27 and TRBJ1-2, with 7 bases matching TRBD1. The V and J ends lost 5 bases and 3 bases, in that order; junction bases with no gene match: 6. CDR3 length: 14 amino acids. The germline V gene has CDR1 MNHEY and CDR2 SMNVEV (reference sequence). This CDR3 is CASSQDRADYGYTF. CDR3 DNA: TGTGCCAGCAGTCAAGACAGGGCAGACTATGGCTACACCTTC.

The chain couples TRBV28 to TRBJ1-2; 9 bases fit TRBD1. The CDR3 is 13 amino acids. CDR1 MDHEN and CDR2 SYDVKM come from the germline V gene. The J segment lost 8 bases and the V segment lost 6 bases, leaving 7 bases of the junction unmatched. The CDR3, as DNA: TGTGCCAGCAGCCCTACAGGGACAGGGGGCTACACCTTC. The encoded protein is CASSPTGTGGYTF.

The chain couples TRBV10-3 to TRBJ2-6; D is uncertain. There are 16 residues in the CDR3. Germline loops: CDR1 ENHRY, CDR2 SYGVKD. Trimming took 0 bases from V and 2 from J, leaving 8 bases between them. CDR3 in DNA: TGTGCCATCAGTGAGTCGACGGGTACTGGGGCCAACGTCCTGACTTTC. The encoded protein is CAISESTGTGANVLTF.

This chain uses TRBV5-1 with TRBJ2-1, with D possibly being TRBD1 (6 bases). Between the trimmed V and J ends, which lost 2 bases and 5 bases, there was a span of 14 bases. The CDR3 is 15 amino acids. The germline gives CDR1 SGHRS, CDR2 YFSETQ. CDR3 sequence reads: CASSLDRRDDNEQFF. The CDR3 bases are TGCGCCAGCAGCTTAGACAGGCGTGATGACAATGAGCAGTTCTTC.

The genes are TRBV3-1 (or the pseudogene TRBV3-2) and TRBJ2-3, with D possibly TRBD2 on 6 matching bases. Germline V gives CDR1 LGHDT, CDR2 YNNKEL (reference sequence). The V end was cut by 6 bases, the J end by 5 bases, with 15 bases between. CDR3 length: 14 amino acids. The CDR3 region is CASRAGPTVDTQYF. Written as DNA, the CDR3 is TGTGCCAGCAGGGCGGGACCCACGGTAGATACGCAGTATTTT.

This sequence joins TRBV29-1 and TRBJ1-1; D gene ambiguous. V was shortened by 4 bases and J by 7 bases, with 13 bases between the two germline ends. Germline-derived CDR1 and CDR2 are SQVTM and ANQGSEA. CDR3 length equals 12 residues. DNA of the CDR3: TGCAGCGTTGCGGGGTATTACGGTGAAGCTTTCTTT. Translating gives CSVAGYYGEAFF.

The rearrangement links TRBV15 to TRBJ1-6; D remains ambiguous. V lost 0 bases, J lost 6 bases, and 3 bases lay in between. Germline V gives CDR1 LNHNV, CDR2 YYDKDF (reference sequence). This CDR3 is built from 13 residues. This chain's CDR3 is CATSRESNSPLHF. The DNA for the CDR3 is TGTGCCACCAGCAGAGAGAGTAATTCACCCCTCCACTTT.

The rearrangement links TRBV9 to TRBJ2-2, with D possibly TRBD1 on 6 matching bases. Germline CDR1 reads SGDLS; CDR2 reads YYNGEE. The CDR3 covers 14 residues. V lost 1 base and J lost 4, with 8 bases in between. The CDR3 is CASSVKQGTGELFF. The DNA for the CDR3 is TGTGCCAGCAGCGTAAAACAGGGCACCGGGGAGCTGTTTTTT.

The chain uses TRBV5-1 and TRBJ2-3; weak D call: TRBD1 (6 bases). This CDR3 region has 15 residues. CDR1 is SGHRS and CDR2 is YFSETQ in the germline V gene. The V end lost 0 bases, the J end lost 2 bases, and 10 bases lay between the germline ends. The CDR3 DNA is TGCGCCAGCAGCTTGGTGGGGGCCGTCACAGATACGCAGTATTTT. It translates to CASSLVGAVTDTQYF.